The clone carrying this T cell receptor beta chain turned up a few times. The antigen remains undetermined. This entry is derived from a study of tumour-infiltrating T cells in Burkitt lymphoma. As for the study in general: All epidemiological Burkitt lymphoma subtypes were represented in the cohort. Repertoire clonality predicted overall and progression-free survival.

The CDR3 is 12 residues long. Germline assignment: CDR1 SGDLS and CDR2 YYNGEE. V was clipped by 3 bases and J by 10 bases, with 10 bases between them. Method: immunoSEQ multiplex PCR; TCRdb's copy keeps in-frame clones and lacks some. This sample carries about 1,400 clones, around 10% of them seen once, and the ten largest clones take 4.5% to 5.5%. General study results and limits: Several public clonotypes were shared across many Burkitt lymphoma patients.

The chain joins TRBV9 to TRBJ1-4; D not certain. This receptor was obtained from a human donor with Burkitt lymphoma. Sequenced sample: tumor tissue. The CDR3 reads CASSDDLGKLFF. DNA for the CDR3: TGTGCCAGCAGCGACGATCTTGGAAAACTGTTTTTT.